Listed here are 17 T cell receptor beta chains from one sample, sequenced in a study of CD8+CD57+ T cells in acquired aplastic anemia. An expansion of CD8+CD57+ cells by flow cytometry had been shown in patients chosen for sequencing. Investigators profiled TCR beta VDJ and CDR3 from genomic DNA template. One entry per CDR3 protein, called by TCRdb with MiXCR from the reads. The table shows about 180,000 distinct CDR3 sequences, with 48% occurring only once. The material sequenced was sorted CD4+, CD8+, or CD8+CD57+ T cells (not recorded which) from PBMCs. The receptors originated from a human donor with aplastic anemia.

The table lists this clonotype with many counts. The J gene is TRBJ2-3, the V gene TRBV19; 8 nucleotides line up with TRBD2. With 3 bases clipped from V and 0 bases from J, the junction kept 8 bases outside the gene matches. The CDR3 contains 17 residues. Germline V gene data show CDR1 as LNHDA and CDR2 as SQIVND (reference sequence). This CDR3 reads CASSIGWTGGSTDTQYF. CDR3 DNA: TGTGCCAGTAGTATTGGTTGGACGGGGGGGAGCACAGATACGCAGTATTTT. Together with reference TRBV19 and TRBJ2-3, the CDR3 gives the full variable domain: DGGITQSPKYLFRKEGQNVTLSCEQNLNHDAMYWYRQDPGQGLRLIYYSQIVNDFQKGDIAEGYSVSREKKESFPLTVTSAQKNPTAFYLCASSIGWTGGSTDTQYFGPGTRLTVL.

The chain employs TRBV13 and TRBJ1-2, with 7 bases that match TRBD1. J gave up 8 bases and V 1 base, and 13 bases lay outside the gene matches. The CDR3 loop spans 16 amino acids. The germline CDR1 and CDR2 sequences are PRHDT and FYEKMQ (reference sequence). The chain's CDR3 is CASSLVGGQSIRGYTF. DNA for the CDR3: TGTGCCAGCAGCTTAGTAGGGGGACAGTCCATCAGGGGCTACACCTTC. Variable domain in full (rest from reference TRBV13 and TRBJ1-2): AAGVIQSPRHLIKEKRETATLKCYPIPRHDTVYWYQQGPGQDPQFLISFYEKMQSDKGSIPDRFSAQQFSDYHSELNMSSLELGDSALYFCASSLVGGQSIRGYTFGSGTRLTVV.

For this clonotype: One junction end does not reproduce the germline sequence, and a read error may be involved. The chain carries TRBV7-9 and TRBJ2-5; D remains unclear. This CDR3 is 13 amino acids long. The germline CDR1 and CDR2 sequences are SEHNR and FQNEAQ (reference sequence). CDR3 residues: CASSAREQETQYF. The CDR3 DNA reads as TGCGCCAGCAGCGCCAGAGAACAAGAGACCCAGTACTTC. Full variable domain (remainder filled in from reference TRBV7-9 and TRBJ2-5): DTGVSQNPRHKITKRGQNVTFRCDPISEHNRLYWYRQTLGQGPEFLTYFQNEAQLEKSRLLSDRFSAERPKGSFSTLEIQRTEQGDSAMYLCASSAREQETQYFGPGTRLLVL.

Many counts were recorded for this clonotype. The chain carries TRBV7-8 and TRBJ2-5; 13 nucleotides match TRBD2. The CDR3 length is 17 residues. V trimming: 4 bases; J trimming: 3 bases; junction bases outside the gene matches: 8. CDR1 is SGHVS, CDR2 FQNEAQ, per germline. The CDR3 coding sequence is TGTGCCAGCAGCTCACGCTCGGGACTAGCGGGGAAAGAGACCCAGTACTTC. This codes for CASSSRSGLAGKETQYF.

In its sample, this clonotype was seen a few times. The chain has TRBV11-3 and TRBJ2-6; possibly TRBD1 for D (5 bases). Trimming removed 5 bases from V and 0 bases from J, with 8 bases in between. The length of the CDR3 is 15 residues. CDR1 is SGHNT, CDR2 YENEEA, per germline. CDR3 loop: CASSHQGSGANVLTF. The CDR3 coding sequence is TGTGCCAGCAGCCACCAGGGCTCTGGGGCCAACGTCCTGACTTTC.

The chain combines TRBV29-1 with TRBJ1-2, with D possibly matching TRBD1 (5 bases). Germline V gene data show CDR1 as SQVTM and CDR2 as ANQGSEA. Trimming pared 4 bases from V and 4 bases from J, leaving 13 bases between. There are 13 residues in the CDR3. The CDR3 protein is CSVVEPGTYGYTF. The CDR3 nucleotides read TGCAGCGTTGTGGAGCCAGGGACCTATGGCTACACCTTC.

The rearrangement joins TRBV12-3 or TRBV12-4 to TRBJ2-1; the match to TRBD2 covers 7 bases. CDR3 size: 13 residues. The junction had 5 bases not matched to a gene; V was cut back by 6 bases and J by 6 bases. The CDR3 DNA follows: TGTGCCAGCAGCTCCAGGACTAGCAATGAGCAGTTCTTC. It encodes CASSSRTSNEQFF.

This clonotype came up a few times. A much bigger clone sits one base away, suggesting this may be a read error. The chain joins TRBV11-3 to TRBJ2-7; no definite D call. There are 11 residues in the CDR3. The germline V gene has CDR1 SGHNT and CDR2 YENEEA. DNA of the CDR3: TGTGCCGGCAGCTCCGGGCGCGAGCAGTACTTC. This codes for CAGSSGREQYF.

This clonotype was counted many times. V usage is TRBV5-1 and J usage is TRBJ2-3, with 14 positions matching TRBD2. The CDR3 totals 17 residues. J was trimmed by 2 bases and V by 4 bases; bases with no gene match: 6. CDR1 and CDR2 (germline): SGHRS, YFSETQ. The CDR3 is CASSPWTSGGFTDTQYF. The CDR3 DNA sequence: TGCGCCAGCAGCCCCTGGACTAGCGGGGGGTTCACAGATACGCAGTATTTT.

This clonotype appeared many times. This rearrangement joins TRBV11-2 to TRBJ1-2; 11 bases line up with TRBD1. Per the germline V gene, CDR1 is SGHAT and CDR2 is FQNNGV. The CDR3 is 15 amino acids. With 5 bases clipped from V and 4 bases from J, the junction kept 6 bases outside the gene matches. CDR3 nucleotide sequence: TGTGCCAGCAGCGCCGGACAGGGGGCGATCTATGGCTACACCTTC. Translation: CASSAGQGAIYGYTF.

The genes are TRBV7-2 and TRBJ1-3; no clear D. Germline loops: CDR1 SGHTA, CDR2 FQGNSA. The V gene lost 3 bases and the J gene lost 3 bases, with 12 bases spanning the gap. The CDR3 contains 15 residues. The CDR3 is CASSLPKGGGNTIYF. The CDR3 DNA reads as TGTGCCAGCAGCTTGCCGAAGGGCGGTGGAAACACCATATATTTT.

The V and J genes are TRBV2 and TRBJ2-5, with D perhaps TRBD1 (6 bases). This CDR3 spans 15 amino acids. The V gene lost 1 base and the J gene lost 4 bases, with 13 bases spanning the gap. The germline gives CDR1 SNHLY, CDR2 FYNNEI. CDR3 protein: CASSEVPRTAETQYF. The CDR3 DNA reads as TGTGCCAGCAGTGAAGTCCCCCGGACAGCAGAGACCCAGTACTTC.

The V call is TRBV20-1, the J call TRBJ1-2; D is ambiguous. The CDR3 runs to 12 residues. The V gene lost 6 bases and the J gene lost 4 bases, with 12 bases spanning the gap. Per germline, CDR1 DFQATT and CDR2 SNEGSKA (reference sequence). The chain's CDR3 is CSASQLPYGYTF. The CDR3 region has the DNA TGCAGTGCGTCCCAGCTACCCTATGGCTACACCTTC.

The chain joins TRBV12-3 or TRBV12-4 to TRBJ1-1; D uncertain. V shed 1 base and J shed 6 bases, with 9 bases lying between them. The CDR3 loop spans 13 amino acids. The CDR3, as DNA: TGTGCCAGCAGTTTAGTAGGGCGACCTGAAGCTTTCTTT. Its translation: CASSLVGRPEAFF.

CDR3 sequence: CSARKRTGNYEQYF. In DNA form, the CDR3 reads TGCAGTGCTAGGAAACGGACAGGGAACTACGAGCAGTACTTC. J is TRBJ2-7 and V is TRBV20-1; 8 bases line up with TRBD1. The length of the CDR3 is 14 residues. Germline V gene lookup returns CDR1 DFQATT and CDR2 SNEGSKA (reference sequence). V gave up 3 bases and J gave up 3 bases; unmatched junction bases: 7.

This clonotype was seen many times. CDR3 sequence reads: CASSRGRGADGYTF. The CDR3 coding sequence is TGTGCCAGCAGCCGTGGGAGAGGGGCGGATGGCTACACCTTC. The rearrangement uses TRBV11-2 and TRBJ1-2, with D maybe TRBD1 (5 bases). Germline V lookup: CDR1 SGHAT, CDR2 FQNNGV. The CDR3 totals 14 residues. The ends were cut back, 5 bases at V and 6 bases at J, with 16 bases in the middle.

This chain links TRBV5-4 with TRBJ2-2, with 10 bases lining up with TRBD1. CDR1 and CDR2 from the germline V gene are SGHNT and YYREEE (reference sequence). The J segment lost 7 bases and the V segment lost 4 bases, leaving 7 bases of the junction unmatched. The CDR3 consists of 15 residues. CDR3 sequence: CASSGSTGGNGELFF. The CDR3 region has the DNA TGTGCCAGCAGCGGATCGACAGGGGGCAACGGGGAGCTGTTTTTT. The full variable domain, in which reference TRBV5-4 and TRBJ2-2 provide the parts outside the CDR3, is ETGVTQSPTHLIKTRGQQVTLRCSSQSGHNTVSWYQQALGQGPQFIFQYYREEENGRGNFPPRFSGLQFPNYSSELNVNALELDDSALYLCASSGSTGGNGELFFGEGSRLTVL.